This TCR beta chain was retrieved from a study of T cell repertoires in cytomegalovirus infection (dated by TCRdb to the late 2010s). Looking at the study overall: Peptide stimulations targeted recently identified HLA-C-restricted CMV epitopes, whose presentation resists viral immunomodulation, together with well-studied HLA-B-restricted epitopes. Donor HLA type was relevant to the analysis, as public TCR beta signatures indicated carriage of CMV infection together with the matching HLA type. The study at large found these results: Cumulative frequency of public TCR beta family members discriminated carriers of CMV infection plus the relevant HLA type in this cohort and an independent approximately 370-donor cohort. The ex vivo response was dominated by HLA-C-restricted CMV-specific TCR beta clonotypes, and the single most frequent clonotype in two of eight donors was supplied by these HLA-C-restricted clonotypes.

Of note for this clonotype: Its antigen is still unknown. The record has no base qualities; no much larger clone is one base away.

The treatment or condition label corresponds to: in vitro stimulation with specific CMV peptide epitopes to enrich CMV-specific T cells. This sample was sequenced with an Illumina HiSeq 1500. TCRdb took the public reads, trimmed them with fastp at Q25, ran MiXCR for clone calling and kept in-frame beta chains. Every entry covers one CDR3 protein and lists the most common genes and DNA from its rows. The sample yields around 85,000 distinct CDR3 sequences; roughly 44% were counted once. Of the sample, approximately 93% is held by the ten largest clones. Deletion took 1 base off V and 10 bases off J, with a span of 16 bases between the germline ends. The CDR3 runs 14 amino acids, cysteine and phenylalanine included. The CDR3 DNA has 42 bases and is translated from base 1. CDR1 and CDR2 are read off the germline V gene (reference sequence) as SGHAT and FQDESV.

This sequence originates from a human donor in good health (CMV status not recorded). Some clones in this sample may be carry-over from other donors' samples. Recombination linked TRBV11-1 to TRBJ1-2; the D gene identity is not certain. The specimen was CD8+ T cells from cultured PBMCs, collected from culture after CMV antigen stimulation. The DNA is TGTGCCAGCAGCTTAGTCATCGCCCAGGCTCACTACACCTTC. It encodes CASSLVIAQAHYTF.